This T cell receptor beta chain was observed in a study of blood T cell repertoires in COVID-19. Study at large: The study drew acute and convalescent COVID-19 samples from the United States, Italy and Spain. T cells, B-cell-depleted T cells, or PBMCs supplied cDNA or gDNA.

Trimming shortened V by 1 base and J by 1 base, and 26 bases separated the two germline ends. The CDR3 runs to 21 residues. Germline loops: CDR1 SGHVS, CDR2 FQNEAQ. How the authors handled the data: Using reference gene primer amplification, nucleated cell counts were estimated. This table comes from immunoSEQ multiplex PCR, and its TCRdb copy is limited to in-frame clones, with some not included. The V and J calls and the clone size are those of that table, but D and trimming were determined from the DNA. The sample carries 150,000 to 200,000 clones, roughly 80% recorded once. This clone appeared a single time.

This chain links TRBV7-8 with TRBJ2-4; tentative D call: TRBD1 (5 bases). The TCR was taken from a man aged 60 to 69 with acute or convalescent COVID-19. The sample taken for sequencing was peripheral blood. The CDR3 region has the DNA TGTGCCAGCAGCTTAGGGGGTATGATGGGGCCTTCGTCTGTGGCCAAAAACATTCAGTACTTC. Translated: CASSLGGMMGPSSVAKNIQYF.